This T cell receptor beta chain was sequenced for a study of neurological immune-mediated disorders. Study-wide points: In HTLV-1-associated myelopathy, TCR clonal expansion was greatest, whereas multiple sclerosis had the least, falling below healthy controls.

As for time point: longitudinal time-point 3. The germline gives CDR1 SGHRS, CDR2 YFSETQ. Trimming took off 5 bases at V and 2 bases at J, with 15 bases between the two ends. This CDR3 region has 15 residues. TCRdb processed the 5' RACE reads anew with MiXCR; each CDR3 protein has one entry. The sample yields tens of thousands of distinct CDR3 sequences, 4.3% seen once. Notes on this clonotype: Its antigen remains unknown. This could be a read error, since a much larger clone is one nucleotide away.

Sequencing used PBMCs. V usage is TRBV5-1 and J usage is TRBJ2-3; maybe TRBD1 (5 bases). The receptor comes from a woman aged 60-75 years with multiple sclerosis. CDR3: CASRITTGLTDTQYF. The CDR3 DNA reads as TGCGCCAGCAGAATCACAACAGGCCTCACAGATACGCAGTATTTT.